This T cell receptor beta chain was captured by sequencing in a study of CD8 T cells in Susac syndrome. General study findings and limits: The study conceded that its TCR sequencing and HLA analysis involved relatively few individuals. When the CD4+ T cell repertoires of patients with Susac syndrome were examined, they did not show any clonal expansion.

V lost 4 bases and J lost 0, with 10 bases in between. Germline assignment: CDR1 SEHNR and CDR2 FQNEAQ (reference sequence). This CDR3 contains 15 residues. Sequencing of TCR beta was performed on blood CD8+ and CD4+ T cells. The TEMRA cells underwent FACS enrichment, while the CD8+ and CD4+ T cells underwent negative isolation. Details on this clonotype: Its target is unknown.

A quantity of roughly 0.5 to 1 ug RNA underwent reverse transcription using random hexamers. Each CDR3 protein is one row after TCRdb ran MiXCR on the immunoSEQ multiplex PCR reads. Seen here are 150,000 to 200,000 distinct CDR3 sequences, approximately 94% observed once, and the top ten hold 0.1% to 0.12%. Material: CD4+ T cells from PBMCs. V is TRBV7-9 and J is TRBJ1-3; D remains ambiguous. This TCR was recovered from a human donor with Susac syndrome. The CDR3 bases are TGTGCCAGCAGCTGGATTTCGGGCTCTGGAAACACCATATATTTT. Encoded protein: CASSWISGSGNTIYF.